These T cell receptor beta chains were read from a single sample in a study of Ad26.COV2.S vaccination and SARS-CoV-2 variants. The table came from immunoSEQ multiplex PCR; TCRdb's copy has only in-frame clones and leaves some out. This sample has hundreds of thousands of clones, with roughly nine tenths found just once. The input for sequencing was peripheral blood, taken after recovery from COVID-19. These receptors were taken from a human donor who had recovered from COVID-19. Both conserved end residues are part of each CDR3. The order of the fields is J gene, V gene, CDR3 protein.

j_call: TRBJ2-3
v_call: TRBV2
cdr3_aa: CASSWFSGGVSTDTQYF

j_call: TRBJ1-6
v_call: TRBV10-3
cdr3_aa: CATGSSGQNNSPLHF

j_call: TRBJ2-2
v_call: TRBV10-2
cdr3_aa: CASSPEGGQRELFF

j_call: TRBJ2-3
v_call: TRBV2
cdr3_aa: CASSEVGGPGDTQYF

j_call: TRBJ2-5
v_call: TRBV5-1
cdr3_aa: CASSLKGQFETQYF

j_call: TRBJ2-7
v_call: TRBV6-2/TRBV6-3
cdr3_aa: CASSLHLTDPGVGEQYF

j_call: TRBJ2-3
v_call: TRBV5-1
cdr3_aa: CASSLAGLSTDTQYF

j_call: TRBJ1-5
v_call: TRBV2
cdr3_aa: CASSRIMTGFKGNQPQHF

j_call: TRBJ1-1
v_call: TRBV11-2
cdr3_aa: CASSLGVPGQGLQRTEAFF

j_call: TRBJ2-2
v_call: TRBV13
cdr3_aa: CASSLVGYTGELFF

j_call: TRBJ1-1
v_call: TRBV7-9
cdr3_aa: CASSPRDRGRSTEAFF

j_call: TRBJ2-5
v_call: TRBV2
cdr3_aa: CASSGGVMTQETQYF

j_call: TRBJ2-1
v_call: TRBV19
cdr3_aa: CASRKTGGREQFF

j_call: TRBJ2-5
v_call: TRBV27
cdr3_aa: CASSLSKGLAGGKETQYF

j_call: TRBJ2-5
v_call: TRBV6-5
cdr3_aa: CASSNLESTEGETQYF

j_call: TRBJ1-4
v_call: TRBV7-2
cdr3_aa: CASSPRDRGYEKLFF

j_call: TRBJ2-3
v_call: TRBV24-1
cdr3_aa: CATTISEGDRYPNTDTQYF

j_call: TRBJ2-2
v_call: TRBV18
cdr3_aa: CASSPRTDTGELFF

j_call: TRBJ2-3
v_call: TRBV19
cdr3_aa: CASSGTPPADTQYF

j_call: TRBJ1-2
v_call: TRBV12-5
cdr3_aa: CASGFSVLRGYTF

j_call: TRBJ2-7
v_call: TRBV6-2/TRBV6-3
cdr3_aa: CASSRVGEQYF

j_call: TRBJ1-5
v_call: TRBV9
cdr3_aa: CASSPGGGQPQHF

j_call: TRBJ2-7
v_call: TRBV11-2
cdr3_aa: CASSLDRGAYYEQYF

j_call: TRBJ1-1
v_call: TRBV5-8
cdr3_aa: CASSLPGGPNTEAFF

j_call: TRBJ1-4
v_call: TRBV19
cdr3_aa: CASSDSWFRPNEKLFF

j_call: TRBJ2-7
v_call: TRBV7-9
cdr3_aa: CASSLGPRTSAYEQYF

j_call: TRBJ1-2
v_call: TRBV6-1
cdr3_aa: CASSEHTGLDYGYTF

j_call: TRBJ2-5
v_call: TRBV5-1
cdr3_aa: CASSPALGHRTETQYF

j_call: TRBJ2-1
v_call: TRBV19
cdr3_aa: CASSINVNGYYNEQFF

j_call: TRBJ1-1
v_call: TRBV10-3
cdr3_aa: CATNREGPFEAFF

j_call: TRBJ2-3
v_call: TRBV19
cdr3_aa: CASTVSGQVTDTQYF

j_call: TRBJ1-3
v_call: TRBV13
cdr3_aa: CASSSLSSGHPSYSGNTIYF

j_call: TRBJ1-2
v_call: TRBV7-2
cdr3_aa: CASSPGQGAGYGYTF

j_call: TRBJ1-2
v_call: TRBV5-4
cdr3_aa: CASSDRSNYGYTF

j_call: TRBJ2-6
v_call: TRBV11-3
cdr3_aa: CASSFRDSGANVLTF

j_call: TRBJ2-6
v_call: TRBV19
cdr3_aa: CASSDRGNTGANVLTF

j_call: TRBJ2-2
v_call: TRBV7-9
cdr3_aa: CASSLVSGSNTGELFF

j_call: TRBJ2-7
v_call: TRBV19
cdr3_aa: CASSIDFGAGSIYEQYF

j_call: TRBJ1-2
v_call: TRBV29-1
cdr3_aa: CSVENRRDYGYTF

j_call: TRBJ1-6
v_call: TRBV7-9
cdr3_aa: CASSLGGNSPLHF

j_call: TRBJ1-2
v_call: TRBV19
cdr3_aa: CASSDRSYGYTF

j_call: TRBJ1-2
v_call: TRBV21-1
cdr3_aa: CARRDPLYGYTF

j_call: TRBJ2-7
v_call: TRBV5-4
cdr3_aa: CASSLNRDYEQYF

j_call: TRBJ2-3
v_call: TRBV29-1
cdr3_aa: CSGGTGSTDTQYF

j_call: TRBJ2-1
v_call: TRBV18
cdr3_aa: CASSPPGSGAYNEQFF

j_call: TRBJ2-7
v_call: TRBV10-3
cdr3_aa: CAISPGAQSYEQYF

j_call: TRBJ1-2
v_call: TRBV6-2/TRBV6-3
cdr3_aa: CASSYGQGVYGYTF

j_call: TRBJ1-6
v_call: TRBV7-2
cdr3_aa: CASSYRRQGVYSPLHF

j_call: TRBJ1-1
v_call: TRBV10-1
cdr3_aa: CASSEGQRNTEAFF

j_call: TRBJ1-4
v_call: TRBV18
cdr3_aa: CASSPRSLATNEKLFF

j_call: TRBJ2-1
v_call: TRBV3-1/TRBV3-2
cdr3_aa: CASTGRYNEQFF

j_call: TRBJ2-3
v_call: TRBV6-5
cdr3_aa: CAIRDVKSTDTQYF

j_call: TRBJ1-6
v_call: TRBV27
cdr3_aa: CATSFRTGGFSPLHF

j_call: TRBJ1-2
v_call: TRBV19
cdr3_aa: CASSLTAVTEDYGYTF

j_call: TRBJ1-2
v_call: TRBV7-2
cdr3_aa: CASSPATWGYTF